These 28 T cell receptor beta chains came from one sample sequenced in a study of T cells in Graves' hyperthyroidism and ophthalmopathy. RNA transcripts provided the source from which TCR beta CDR3 regions were amplified. Using the HTBI primer set, a first-round RT-PCR was run on the TCR CDR3. TCRdb recomputed calls from the multiplex PCR reads with MiXCR, one row per CDR3 protein. The table has approximately 710,000 distinct CDR3 sequences, around 16% seen once. Sequencing was performed on blood. All receptors derive from a man aged 50-59 years with Graves' hyperthyroidism.

V gene TRBV13 combines with J gene TRBJ2-1, with TRBD2 matching over 10 bases. V lost 3 bases to trimming and J lost 9 bases; unmatched junction nucleotides: 8. Germline-derived CDR1 and CDR2 are PRHDT and FYEKMQ (reference sequence). CDR3 length: 15 amino acids. The CDR3 nucleotides read TGTGCCAGCAGCTTGGCCCTAGCGGGAGATCGTGAGCAGTTCTTC. Translation: CASSLALAGDREQFF. The whole variable domain, filled in from reference TRBV13 and TRBJ2-1, reads AAGVIQSPRHLIKEKRETATLKCYPIPRHDTVYWYQQGPGQDPQFLISFYEKMQSDKGSIPDRFSAQQFSDYHSELNMSSLELGDSALYFCASSLALAGDREQFFGPGTRLTVL.

Ten or more counts support this clonotype. This chain joins TRBV14 and TRBJ2-5, with TRBD2 as a possible D gene (5 bases). Trimming left V 3 bases short and J 4 bases short, with 15 bases between. The CDR3 has 15 residues. Germline CDR1 is SGHDN and CDR2 is FVKESK. CDR3 sequence: CASSHTGFVGETQYF. DNA for the CDR3: TGTGCCAGCAGCCACACGGGATTCGTGGGAGAGACCCAGTACTTC.

This clonotype was counted many times. This sequence joins TRBV12-3 or TRBV12-4 and TRBJ1-1; no definite D call. The CDR3 runs to 13 residues. Trimming took off 6 bases at V and 7 bases at J, with 15 bases between the two ends. DNA for the CDR3: TGTGCCAGCAGGTTAATAAAAGAGGGTGAAGCTTTCTTT. Translated: CASRLIKEGEAFF.

This chain links TRBV20-1 with TRBJ2-7; D may be TRBD1 or TRBD2 (5 bases each). Trimming left V 6 bases short and J 5 bases short, with 14 bases between. The germline CDR1 and CDR2 sequences are DFQATT and SNEGSKA (reference sequence). This CDR3 spans 12 amino acids. The CDR3 coding sequence is TGCAGTGCAGCGCAAGGGACCCACGAGCAGTACTTC. Its translation: CSAAQGTHEQYF.

This clonotype has a count of ten or more. The chain has TRBV2 and TRBJ2-3, with 7 bases matching TRBD2. Trimming cost V 1 base and J 3 bases; bases outside gene matches: 7. This CDR3 contains 16 residues. Germline CDR1 SNHLY, CDR2 FYNNEI. The CDR3 bases are TGTGCCAGCAGTGAAGGGTTGGCGGGAGCGACAGATACGCAGTATTTT. As protein: CASSEGLAGATDTQYF.

This clonotype appeared a few times. The V call is TRBV6-1, the J call TRBJ1-1; the D gene is possibly TRBD1 (5 bases). CDR3 length: 15 amino acids. The germline CDR1 and CDR2 sequences are MNHNS and SASEGT. V was clipped by 6 bases and J by 1 base, with 15 bases between them. CDR3: CASSESGPGNTEAFF. DNA of the CDR3: TGTGCCAGCAGCGAATCGGGACCAGGGAACACTGAAGCTTTCTTT.

In its sample, this clonotype was seen many times. The V call is TRBV6-1, the J call TRBJ1-2; 7 positions agree with TRBD1. The V segment lost 6 bases and the J segment 4 bases; nucleotides outside the gene matches: 8. CDR1 and CDR2 from the germline V gene are MNHNS and SASEGT. The CDR3 has 14 residues. The chain's CDR3 is CASSPDRDGYGYTF. The CDR3 DNA sequence: TGTGCCAGCAGCCCCGACAGGGATGGCTATGGCTACACCTTC.

There are many counts of this clonotype. The chain uses TRBV6-1 and TRBJ1-1; 8 bases line up with TRBD1. V lost 5 bases to trimming and J lost 3 bases; unmatched junction nucleotides: 8. From germline, CDR1 is MNHNS and CDR2 SASEGT. There are 15 residues in the CDR3. CDR3 protein: CASSSIGQGDTEAFF. CDR3 nucleotide sequence: TGTGCCAGCAGTTCAATCGGACAGGGTGACACTGAAGCTTTCTTT.

This clonotype showed up many times. The chain recombines TRBV7-2 with TRBJ2-3; 8 bases are a match to TRBD2. The V gene end was trimmed by 1 base and the J gene end by 0 bases; junction bases not matched to a gene: 6. The CDR3 is 17 residues long. In germline, CDR1 is SGHTA, CDR2 FQGNSA. CDR3 sequence reads: CASSLEASGFSTDTQYF. The DNA for the CDR3 is TGTGCCAGCAGCTTAGAGGCTAGCGGGTTTAGCACAGATACGCAGTATTTT.

This clonotype appeared many times. J is TRBJ2-7 and V is TRBV3-1; D assignment may be TRBD1 or TRBD2 (5 bases each). Germline CDR1 reads LGHDT; CDR2 reads YNNKEL (reference sequence). The CDR3 is made up of 14 amino acids. Trimming removed 1 base at V and 7 bases at J, with 14 bases between. CDR3 protein: CASSQGDPVREQYF. CDR3 sequence (DNA): TGTGCCAGCAGCCAAGGGGACCCCGTCCGGGAGCAGTACTTC.

The table lists this clonotype with many counts. The chain recombines TRBV5-1 with TRBJ2-2; 8 nucleotides align to TRBD2. J was trimmed by 6 bases and V by 0 bases; bases with no gene match: 7. The CDR3 has 16 amino acids. Germline CDR1 reads SGHRS; CDR2 reads YFSETQ. CDR3 residues: CASSLAGLAGAGELFF. The CDR3 DNA follows: TGCGCCAGCAGCTTGGCTGGACTAGCAGGGGCCGGGGAGCTGTTTTTT.

The chain employs TRBV19 and TRBJ2-2; TRBD2 agrees at 14 bases. Germline CDR1 is LNHDA and CDR2 is SQIVND (reference sequence). CDR3 length: 18 residues. V shed 5 bases and J 3 bases; nucleotides not matched to a gene: 8. The CDR3 DNA sequence: TGTGCCAGTAGTTCACGGGGACTAGCGGGAGAGTACACCGGGGAGCTGTTTTTT. Its translation: CASSSRGLAGEYTGELFF.

V gene TRBV28 combines with J gene TRBJ2-1; weak D call: TRBD2 (6 bases). Germline V gene data show CDR1 as MDHEN and CDR2 as SYDVKM. V was cut by 3 bases and J by 10 bases, with 7 bases left in between. This CDR3 contains 11 residues. The CDR3 loop reads CASSFLAEQFF. CDR3 nucleotides: TGTGCCAGCAGTTTCCTAGCGGAGCAGTTCTTC.

Only a few counts were recorded for this clonotype. CDR3 residues: CASGGQVVETQYF. The CDR3 nucleotides are TGCGCCAGCGGAGGACAGGTGGTGGAGACCCAGTACTTC. The chain recombines TRBV4-1 with TRBJ2-5; 7 bases line up with TRBD1. V was clipped by 8 bases and J by 5 bases; unmatched bases: 8. The CDR3 is 13 residues long. Germline V gives CDR1 MGHRA, CDR2 YSYEKL.

This clonotype showed up many times. This chain links TRBV12-5 with TRBJ2-1; TRBD1 matches 11 bases. Germline V gene sequence: CDR1 LGHNT, CDR2 FRNRAP. CDR3 length: 17 amino acids. V trimming: 7 bases; J trimming: 5 bases; junction bases outside the gene matches: 13. CDR3 DNA: TGTGCTAGTGCACCATTCCTCCGGGACAGGGGGGACAATGAGCAGTTCTTC. Encoded protein: CASAPFLRDRGDNEQFF. Full variable domain (outside the CDR3, taken from reference TRBV12-5 and TRBJ2-1): DARVTQTPRHKVTEMGQEVTMRCQPILGHNTVFWYRQTMMQGLELLAYFRNRAPLDDSGMPKDRFSAEMPDATLATLKIQPSEPRDSAVYFCASAPFLRDRGDNEQFFGPGTRLTVL.

In this sample, this clonotype turned up a few times. The V gene is TRBV12-3 or TRBV12-4, the J gene TRBJ2-1; 10 positions agree with TRBD2. Trimming removed 5 bases from V and 3 bases from J; junction bases left unmatched: 13. There are 18 residues in the CDR3. CDR3 region: CASSPGLIAGGYYNEQFF. In DNA, the CDR3 is TGTGCCAGCAGTCCAGGCCTAATAGCGGGAGGTTACTACAATGAGCAGTTCTTC.

The table lists this clonotype with many counts. The chain links TRBV11-2 to TRBJ2-3; tentative D call: TRBD2 (6 bases). V lost 5 bases and J 3 bases, leaving 15 bases between the germline ends. Germline V gene lookup returns CDR1 SGHAT and CDR2 FQNNGV. This CDR3 region has 15 residues. The CDR3 loop is CASSLQVGGTDTQYF. CDR3 in DNA: TGTGCCAGCAGCCTACAGGTTGGGGGGACAGATACGCAGTATTTT.

This clonotype was detected many times. The rearrangement links TRBV28 to TRBJ1-1; weak D call: TRBD1 (5 bases). The CDR3 has 14 amino acids. Trimming took off 5 bases at V and 4 bases at J, with 14 bases between the two ends. Germline CDR1 and CDR2: MDHEN and SYDVKM. The CDR3 DNA is TGTGCCAGCAGTACCCCGGGGGATGGCACTGAAGCTTTCTTT. Its protein product is CASSTPGDGTEAFF.

This clonotype occurred a few times. This chain connects TRBV7-9 to TRBJ1-2; unclear D gene. This CDR3 has 13 amino acids. Trimming removed 5 bases at V and 6 bases at J, with 13 bases between. Germline lookup yields CDR1 SEHNR and CDR2 FQNEAQ (reference sequence). The CDR3: CASSPDHPHGYTF. In DNA form, the CDR3 reads TGTGCCAGCAGCCCGGACCACCCACATGGCTACACCTTC.

CDR3 in DNA: TGCAGTGCTTCGGGACAGGGTGGAAACACCATATATTTT. Its protein product is CSASGQGGNTIYF. The rearrangement links TRBV20-1 to TRBJ1-3; 9 nucleotides align to TRBD1. The CDR3 is 13 residues long. Germline loops: CDR1 DFQATT, CDR2 SNEGSKA (reference sequence). V was clipped by 5 bases and J by 3 bases; unmatched bases: 2.

The chain uses TRBV5-1 and TRBJ1-2; 7 nucleotides line up with TRBD1. Germline CDR1 and CDR2: SGHRS and YFSETQ. V dropped 1 base and J dropped 6; count of bases not matched to a gene: 9. The CDR3 loop spans 15 amino acids. The CDR3 loop reads CASSLSTTGFDGYTF. CDR3 DNA: TGCGCCAGCAGCTTGTCAACGACAGGGTTTGATGGCTACACCTTC.

Many counts were recorded for this clonotype. V gene TRBV28 combines with J gene TRBJ2-5; a weak D match, TRBD2 (6 bases). V was trimmed by 1 base and J by 14 bases, leaving 11 bases between them. The CDR3 has 11 amino acids. Germline lookup yields CDR1 MDHEN and CDR2 SYDVKM. The CDR3 loop is CASSLFRDCYF. CDR3 nucleotides: TGTGCCAGCAGTTTATTTAGGGACTGTTACTTC.

This clonotype was seen a few times. The chain carries TRBV24-1 and TRBJ2-3; D gene uncertain. The CDR3 covers 14 residues. CDR1 is KGHDR, CDR2 SFDVKD, per germline. V was clipped by 1 base and J by 4 bases, with 8 bases between them. For the CDR3, the DNA is TGTGCCACCAGTGATTTATTAGTAGCAGATACGCAGTATTTT. Translating gives CATSDLLVADTQYF.

J is TRBJ1-2 and V is TRBV10-3; no clear D gene. The V and J ends lost 5 bases and 4 bases respectively, with 8 bases between them. In germline, CDR1 is ENHRY, CDR2 SYGVKD. This CDR3 contains 12 residues. The CDR3 DNA follows: TGTGCCATCAGTAGGCAGATCTATGGCTACACCTTC. Its translation: CAISRQIYGYTF.

The J gene is TRBJ2-1, the V gene TRBV20-1; the D gene is possibly TRBD2 (6 bases). V lost 1 base and J lost 0, with 13 bases in between. This CDR3 has 16 amino acids. Germline V gene lookup returns CDR1 DFQATT and CDR2 SNEGSKA (reference sequence). CDR3 region: CSARVRGTVSYNEQFF. CDR3 nucleotide sequence: TGCAGTGCTAGAGTTCGCGGGACCGTCTCCTACAATGAGCAGTTCTTC.

This clonotype has only one observation. This chain uses TRBV18 with TRBJ2-2; D gene uncertain. The CDR3 loop spans 14 amino acids. Germline assignment: CDR1 KGHSH and CDR2 LQKENI. Trimming shortened V by 2 bases and J by 7 bases, and 11 bases separated the two germline ends. In nucleotides, the CDR3 is TGTGCCAGCTCACCAGGACGGCAAGGCGGGGAGCTGTTTTTT. It translates to CASSPGRQGGELFF.

This clonotype showed up many times. As DNA, the CDR3 is TGTGCCAGCAGAACCGGGACTAGCGGTCCTCTCTCCTACGAGCAGTACTTC. As protein: CASRTGTSGPLSYEQYF. V gene TRBV6-1 combines with J gene TRBJ2-7, with 11 bases fitting TRBD2. With V trimmed by 6 bases and J by 0 bases, 10 bases remained unmatched. CDR3 length: 17 residues. Looked up from germline, CDR1 is MNHNS and CDR2 is SASEGT.

The V gene is TRBV28, the J gene TRBJ1-6; unclear D gene. Germline V gene sequence: CDR1 MDHEN, CDR2 SYDVKM. V lost 8 bases to trimming and J lost 4 bases, with 15 bases between them. The CDR3 spans 15 residues. As DNA, the CDR3 is TGTGCCAGCTGGCGGGATTGGGGATATAATTCACCCCTCCACTTT. Translated: CASWRDWGYNSPLHF.